The present T cell receptor (beta chain) was sequenced within a study of blood T cells in healthy people across ages. Regarding the study as a whole: Roughly linearly, TCR beta diversity per million T cells fell as age increased. Strong correlation existed between TCR beta diversity and naive T cell percentage.

The length of the CDR3 is 12 residues. Germline-derived CDR1 and CDR2 are GTSNPN and SVGIG (reference sequence). V was trimmed by 7 bases and J by 8 bases, leaving 15 bases between them. The authors drew approximately 9 milliliters of peripheral blood from each donor. Primers used in a second PCR of roughly 7 to 12 cycles were a sample-barcoded 5' primer and a J-beta primer mix. A 12-random-nucleotide template-switch adaptor tagged each cDNA molecule. TCRdb processed the 5' RACE reads anew with MiXCR; each CDR3 protein has one entry. The sample has hundreds of thousands of distinct CDR3 sequences; approximately 40% are singletons. As concerns this clonotype: Its antigen is unidentified.

The chain has TRBV30 and TRBJ2-4; TRBD2 might be the D (6 bases). Input material: blood. The clonotype comes from an elderly man in good health. The CDR3 spells CAYSGPGDIQYF. The CDR3, as DNA: TGTGCCTATTCCGGGCCGGGGGACATTCAGTACTTC.